The 18 T cell receptor beta chains given below trace back to one sample, sequenced in a study of glioma-infiltrating T cells after dendritic cell vaccination. The table came from immunoSEQ multiplex PCR; TCRdb's copy has only in-frame clones and leaves some out. The data hold around 32,000 clones, with over 90% observed a single time. Sequencing used blood, obtained before dendritic cell vaccination. These receptors all come from a human donor with glioblastoma.

This chain connects TRBV7-2 to TRBJ2-7; 10 positions match TRBD1. Trimming took 4 bases from V and 6 from J; bases not matched to a gene: 3. Germline V gene data show CDR1 as SGHTA and CDR2 as FQGNSA. CDR3 length equals 13 residues. In DNA, the CDR3 is TGTGCCAGCAGCTGGGACAGGGGTGGCGAGCAGTACTTC. It translates to CASSWDRGGEQYF.

The V gene is TRBV19, the J gene TRBJ1-6; D may be TRBD1 (6 bases). There are 16 residues in the CDR3. Trimming shortened V by 5 bases and J by 5 bases, and 16 bases separated the two germline ends. The germline V gene encodes CDR1 LNHDA and CDR2 SQIVND (reference sequence). For the CDR3, the DNA is TGTGCCAGTAGTGGGCAGGGGCAAAGGAATAATTCACCCCTCCACTTT. The encoded protein is CASSGQGQRNNSPLHF. The full variable domain, its missing parts supplied by reference TRBV19 and TRBJ1-6, is DGGITQSPKYLFRKEGQNVTLSCEQNLNHDAMYWYRQDPGQGLRLIYYSQIVNDFQKGDIAEGYSVSREKKESFPLTVTSAQKNPTAFYLCASSGQGQRNNSPLHFGNGTRLTVT.

In the case of this clone: A read error may produce the germline difference seen at one junction end. The sample carries other DNA sequences with the same CDR3. This chain joins TRBV30 and TRBJ1-6; D is unresolved. The V gene's germline CDR1 is GTSNPN and CDR2 SVGIG (reference sequence). CDR3 size: 13 residues. The CDR3, as DNA: TGTGCCTGGAGTTTAGCATATAATTCCCCCCTCCACTTT. Amino acid sequence: CAWSLAYNSPLHF.

The J gene is TRBJ1-2, the V gene TRBV19; D might be TRBD1 (6 bases). V was cut by 6 bases and J by 4 bases, with 15 bases left in between. CDR1 and CDR2 (germline): LNHDA, SQIVND (reference sequence). The CDR3 runs 14 residues. The CDR3 sequence is CASSPGRGLYGYTF. CDR3 in DNA: TGTGCCAGTAGCCCCGGCAGGGGTCTCTATGGCTACACCTTC.

This sequence joins TRBV14 and TRBJ2-7; 7 bases are a match to TRBD2. J was trimmed by 3 bases and V by 6 bases; bases with no gene match: 8. The CDR3 contains 14 residues. Germline loops: CDR1 SGHDN, CDR2 FVKESK. Written as DNA, the CDR3 is TGTGCCAGCAGGATAAGCGGGGAAGGCTACGAGCAGTACTTC. Translated: CASRISGEGYEQYF.

The chain carries TRBV7-8 and TRBJ1-4; D gene ambiguous. In germline, CDR1 is SGHVS, CDR2 FQNEAQ. The length of the CDR3 is 14 residues. Trimming shortened V by 1 base and J by 3 bases, and 6 bases separated the two germline ends. The CDR3 protein is CASSLVTANEKLFF. As DNA, the CDR3 is TGTGCCAGCAGCTTAGTTACGGCTAATGAAAAACTGTTTTTT.

The chain has TRBV11-2 and TRBJ1-1; no clear D gene. Germline assignment: CDR1 SGHAT and CDR2 FQNNGV. Trimming took off 4 bases at V and 6 bases at J, with 9 bases between the two ends. The CDR3 contains 12 residues. CDR3 nucleotides: TGTGCCAGCAGCTCCCTCGGGGCTGAAGCTTTCTTT. The encoded protein is CASSSLGAEAFF.

The J gene is TRBJ2-1, the V gene TRBV5-1; D uncertain. V was trimmed by 1 base and J by 0 bases, leaving 5 bases between them. The CDR3 is made up of 14 amino acids. Germline-derived CDR1 and CDR2 are SGHRS and YFSETQ. CDR3 loop: CASSLTGSYNEQFF. The CDR3, as DNA: TGCGCCAGCAGCTTGACTGGCTCCTACAATGAGCAGTTCTTC.

V usage is TRBV4-1 and J usage is TRBJ1-2, with TRBD1 matching 8 bases. V trimming: 2 bases; J trimming: 5 bases; junction bases outside the gene matches: 7. The CDR3 spans 15 residues. Germline CDR1 and CDR2: MGHRA and YSYEKL. In DNA form, the CDR3 reads TGCGCCAGCAGCCAAAGCCTTCAGGGGGCTTATGGCTACACCTTC. It codes for CASSQSLQGAYGYTF.

The V and J genes are TRBV7-2 and TRBJ2-1; 8 positions agree with TRBD1. In germline, CDR1 is SGHTA, CDR2 FQGNSA. This CDR3 is built from 13 residues. V dropped 5 bases and J dropped 8; count of bases not matched to a gene: 5. The CDR3 sequence: CASSRQGLDEQFF. The CDR3 DNA is TGTGCCAGCAGCAGACAGGGGTTGGATGAGCAGTTCTTC.

The gene calls are TRBV6-6 and TRBJ1-1; 10 bases are shared with TRBD1. Germline lookup yields CDR1 MNHNY and CDR2 SVGAGI (reference sequence). This CDR3 contains 16 residues. After removal of 0 bases from V and 1 base from J, the junction contained 2 bases not matched to a gene. The CDR3 reads CASSYSRDRGNTEAFF. The CDR3 DNA sequence: TGTGCCAGCAGTTACTCGAGGGACAGGGGGAACACTGAAGCTTTCTTT.

The gene calls are TRBV13 and TRBJ2-7; D might be TRBD1 (6 bases). Germline CDR1 is PRHDT and CDR2 is FYEKMQ (reference sequence). The V and J ends lost 5 bases and 4 bases respectively, with 15 bases between them. This CDR3 spans 14 amino acids. CDR3 loop: CASSPGDSIYEQYF. The CDR3 DNA sequence: TGTGCCAGCAGCCCAGGGGATTCCATTTACGAGCAGTACTTC.

The V and J genes are TRBV6-1 and TRBJ2-3, with a tentative D call TRBD2 (6 bases). There are 15 residues in the CDR3. The V gene lost 7 bases and the J gene lost 8 bases, with 22 bases spanning the gap. The germline CDR1 and CDR2 sequences are MNHNS and SASEGT. CDR3 residues: CASTTEGGVRGTQYF. CDR3 nucleotide sequence: TGTGCCAGCACCACCGAAGGCGGGGTTCGGGGTACGCAGTATTTT.

The V gene is TRBV29-1, the J gene TRBJ1-1; D gene unclear. Trimming stripped 1 base from V and 11 bases from J, with 8 bases between. The CDR3 totals 10 residues. Per germline, CDR1 SQVTM and CDR2 ANQGSEA. The CDR3 bases are TGCAGCGTTGAAGGGCCTAGTGCTTTCTTT. It translates to CSVEGPSAFF.

The gene calls are TRBV10-3 and TRBJ1-5; 8 positions agree with TRBD1. This CDR3 comprises 15 residues. Trimming removed 0 bases from V and 4 bases from J; junction bases left unmatched: 2. Germline lookup yields CDR1 ENHRY and CDR2 SYGVKD. The CDR3, as DNA: TGTGCCATCAGTGAGTCACAGGGGGGGAATCAGCCCCAGCATTTT. Its translation: CAISESQGGNQPQHF.

The J gene is TRBJ2-7, the V gene TRBV21-1; TRBD2 is the table's D call, not checked against the DNA. TRBV21-1 is shown as a pseudogene. CDR3 length: 16 amino acids. CDR3: CASTYGVGRSSYEQYF. The CDR3 region has the DNA TGTGCCAGCACCTACGGGGTTGGACGGAGCTCCTACGAGCAGTACTTC.

The CDR3 loop is CASSSPAGGRTDTQYF. The CDR3 bases are TGTGCCAGCAGCTCTCCAGCGGGGGGGCGTACAGATACGCAGTATTTT. The chain links TRBV7-8 to TRBJ2-3, with 10 bases matching TRBD2. After removal of 4 bases from V and 3 bases from J, the junction contained 7 bases not matched to a gene. Germline V gene data show CDR1 as SGHVS and CDR2 as FQNEAQ. CDR3 length: 16 residues.

This chain uses TRBV30 with TRBJ1-3, with TRBD1 as a possible D gene (6 bases). The V end was cut by 4 bases, the J end by 7 bases, with 11 bases between. From germline, CDR1 is GTSNPN and CDR2 SVGIG (reference sequence). The length of the CDR3 is 12 residues. The CDR3 region is CAWTLQGNTIYF. DNA for the CDR3: TGTGCCTGGACCCTACAGGGCAACACCATATATTTT.